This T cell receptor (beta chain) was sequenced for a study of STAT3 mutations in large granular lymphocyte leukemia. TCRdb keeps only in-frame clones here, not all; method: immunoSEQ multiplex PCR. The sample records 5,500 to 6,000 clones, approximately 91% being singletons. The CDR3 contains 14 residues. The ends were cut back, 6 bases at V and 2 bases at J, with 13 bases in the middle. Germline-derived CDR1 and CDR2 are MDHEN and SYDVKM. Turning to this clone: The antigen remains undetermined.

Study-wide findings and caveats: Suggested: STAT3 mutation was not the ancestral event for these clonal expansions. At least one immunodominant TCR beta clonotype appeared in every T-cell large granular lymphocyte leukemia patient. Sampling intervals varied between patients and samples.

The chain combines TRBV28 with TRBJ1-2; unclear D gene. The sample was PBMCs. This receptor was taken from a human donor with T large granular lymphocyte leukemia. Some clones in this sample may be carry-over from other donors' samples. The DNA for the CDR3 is TGTGCCAGCAGCCCAAGAACGCGGAACTATGGCTACACCTTC. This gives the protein CASSPRTRNYGYTF.